These 11 T cell receptor beta chains share one sample of origin, sequenced in a study of Ad26.COV2.S vaccination and SARS-CoV-2 variants. Treatment described: roughly 20 received Ad26.COV2.S at low or high dose, single or two shots; several received placebo; per-sample allocation not given. Collection of samples fell on day 63 after the first vaccine or placebo injection. The method was immunoSEQ multiplex PCR; TCRdb's version includes in-frame clones alone and lacks a portion of them. The sample holds about 400,000 clones, about 83% seen once. Source: peripheral blood, taken in a trial of Ad26.COV2.S vaccine versus placebo. The receptors shown here come from a person between 18 and 65 years old who received the Ad26.COV2.S COVID-19 vaccine or a placebo.

V is TRBV3-1 (or the pseudogene TRBV3-2) and J is TRBJ1-1; tentative D call: TRBD1 (5 bases). The CDR3 contains 14 residues. The V end was cut by 4 bases, the J end by 1 base, with 10 bases between. Germline V gene sequence: CDR1 LGHDT, CDR2 YNNKEL (reference sequence). The CDR3 loop reads CASSPSRGNTEAFF. CDR3 sequence (DNA): TGTGCCAGCAGCCCCTCAAGGGGGAACACTGAAGCTTTCTTT.

The V call is TRBV5-1, the J call TRBJ2-1, with 15 bases matching TRBD2. CDR3 length: 18 amino acids. Germline CDR1 is SGHRS and CDR2 is YFSETQ. With V trimmed by 4 bases and J by 4 bases, 9 bases remained unmatched. In DNA form, the CDR3 reads TGCGCCAGCAGCCCGGGACTAGCGGGAGGCATACCTTACAATGAGCAGTTCTTC. Its translation is CASSPGLAGGIPYNEQFF.

This clone occurred once. This chain connects TRBV6-6 to TRBJ2-2; maybe TRBD2 (5 bases). CDR1 and CDR2 (germline): MNHNY, SVGAGI (reference sequence). The CDR3 is made up of 15 amino acids. Trimming removed 2 bases from V and 0 bases from J, with 7 bases in between. CDR3 loop: CASSYGRPNTGELFF. CDR3 coding DNA: TGTGCCAGCAGTTACGGGAGACCGAACACCGGGGAGCTGTTTTTT.

The J gene is TRBJ2-5, the V gene TRBV7-9; 7 bases agree with TRBD2. The CDR3 runs to 15 residues. Per germline, CDR1 SEHNR and CDR2 FQNEAQ (reference sequence). Unmatched junction bases numbered 10, after V lost 5 bases and J lost 4 bases. The chain's CDR3 is CASSPVAGLPETQYF. The DNA of the CDR3 is TGTGCCAGCAGCCCCGTAGCGGGTCTCCCAGAGACCCAGTACTTC.

This clone showed up just a few times. The chain couples TRBV5-4 to TRBJ1-6, with a possible D match to TRBD1 (6 bases). This CDR3 contains 16 residues. Trimming pared 2 bases from V and 9 bases from J, leaving 18 bases between. From germline, CDR1 is SGHNT and CDR2 YYREEE (reference sequence). In DNA, the CDR3 is TGTGCCAGCAGCTTTGGGTCAACAGGGTCGCGTTCACCCCTCCACTTT. It specifies CASSFGSTGSRSPLHF.

CDR3 loop: CASSPRAIAGANVLTF. CDR3 bases: TGTGCCAGCTCACCACGAGCCATCGCGGGGGCCAACGTCCTGACTTTC. The chain is built from TRBV18 and TRBJ2-6, with D uncertain. CDR1 is KGHSH and CDR2 is LQKENI in the germline V gene. This CDR3 region has 16 residues. Trimming left V 1 base short and J 4 bases short, with 11 bases between.

This sequence joins TRBV3-1 (or the pseudogene TRBV3-2) and TRBJ1-2; the D gene is possibly TRBD1 (5 bases). V lost 3 bases and J lost 6, with 17 bases in between. The CDR3 spans 15 residues. Germline V gene sequence: CDR1 LGHDT, CDR2 YNNKEL (reference sequence). CDR3 residues: CASSQAPGRVNGYTF. CDR3 bases: TGTGCCAGCAGCCAGGCCCCGGGCAGGGTAAATGGCTACACCTTC.

The chain carries TRBV11-2 and TRBJ2-2; 12 nucleotides agree with TRBD2. Losses at the gene ends were 1 base for V and 9 bases for J; bases not matched to a gene: 6. CDR1 and CDR2 (germline): SGHAT, FQNNGV. The CDR3 is 16 residues long. DNA of the CDR3: TGTGCCAGCAGCTTAGGGCCTAGCGGGGGGGTCCGGGAGCTGTTTTTT. Its translation: CASSLGPSGGVRELFF.

This clone was recorded a few times. The CDR3 DNA reads as TGTGCCAGCAGCCAGACTAGCGGGGGAGACAACGAGCAGTACTTC. This gives the protein CASSQTSGGDNEQYF. This rearrangement joins TRBV7-3 to TRBJ2-7, with 12 positions matching TRBD2. CDR1 is SGHTA, CDR2 FQGTGA, per germline. This CDR3 region has 15 residues. V lost 5 bases to trimming and J lost 5 bases; unmatched junction nucleotides: 7.

The chain links TRBV2 to TRBJ1-2; 7 bases are shared with TRBD1. Germline lookup yields CDR1 SNHLY and CDR2 FYNNEI. V lost 7 bases, J lost 3 bases, and 5 bases stayed unmatched. This CDR3 is built from 13 residues. The DNA of the CDR3 is TGTGCCAGCACGGAGGGGGCCGACTATGGCTACACCTTC. Its protein is CASTEGADYGYTF. Looking up the rest from reference TRBV2 and TRBJ1-2 gives the full variable domain: EPEVTQTPSHQVTQMGQEVILRCVPISNHLYFYWYRQILGQKVEFLVSFYNNEISEKSEIFDDQFSVERPDGSNFTLKIRSTKLEDSAMYFCASTEGADYGYTFGSGTRLTVV.

V gene TRBV29-1 combines with J gene TRBJ1-4; TRBD1 might be the D (6 bases). The V gene lost 4 bases and the J gene lost 6 bases, with 12 bases spanning the gap. CDR1 SQVTM and CDR2 ANQGSEA come from the germline V gene. The CDR3 has 13 amino acids. The CDR3 DNA reads as TGCAGCGTTGGAAGAGGGGGGGATGAAAAACTGTTTTTT. Translated: CSVGRGGDEKLFF.